This TCR beta chain was observed in a study of tumor-infiltrating lymphocytes in primary liver carcinoma. For the study at large: Productive TCRbeta read yields ran from roughly 3.5 to 7 million per sample and were similar between tissues. Study results and limitations: Appearing in all five tumor regions was true of only about 8-24% of top clones.

Co-extraction of both nucleic acids (RNA and DNA) used roughly 19-33 mg of unsorted bulk tissue. Researchers took samples from five separate regions of each tumor. The CDR3 length is 13 residues. The V gene's germline CDR1 is SGHDT and CDR2 YYEEEE. Of note for this clonotype: Its antigen is as yet unknown. Its ends do not fully match the called genes, so a read error is possible.

A constant-region primer primed TCR beta cDNA synthesis from 450 to 550 ng of total RNA. Library construction for TCR beta comprised three nested multiplex PCR rounds performed with slightly modified ARM-PCR. The opening two PCR rounds, around 9 cycles each, paired TRBV1-TRBV30 forward primers with a C-beta reverse primer. Using its own MiXCR run on the multiplex PCR reads, TCRdb lists one record per CDR3 protein. Altogether 50,000 or so distinct CDR3 sequences are present, 70% to 80% being singletons, with the ten largest covering approximately 24%. The chain is built from TRBV5-6 and TRBJ2-7; D uncertain. The sequence was obtained from a middle-aged man with primary liver carcinoma and hepatitis B virus infection. The specimen sequenced was liver tumor tissue from sampling region 5. Subset noted: tumor region T5, tumor centre. The CDR3 sequence: CASSWKATYERYF. The CDR3 nucleotides are TGTGCCAGCAGCTGGAAAGCGACCTACGAGCGGTACTTC.